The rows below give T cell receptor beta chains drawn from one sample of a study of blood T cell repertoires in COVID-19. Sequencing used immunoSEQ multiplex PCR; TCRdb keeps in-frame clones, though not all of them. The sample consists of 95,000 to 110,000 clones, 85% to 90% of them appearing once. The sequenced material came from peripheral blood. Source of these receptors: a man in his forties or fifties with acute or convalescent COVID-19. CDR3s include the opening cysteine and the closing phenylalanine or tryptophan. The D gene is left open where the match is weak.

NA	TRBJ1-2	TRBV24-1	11	CATRSVYGYTF
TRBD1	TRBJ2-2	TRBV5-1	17	CASSPGQGRSSTGELFF
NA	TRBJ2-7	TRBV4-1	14	CASSHRGNSYEQYF
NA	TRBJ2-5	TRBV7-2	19	CASSLAPLPLASVGETQYF
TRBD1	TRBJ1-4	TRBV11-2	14	CASSLQGDNEKLFF
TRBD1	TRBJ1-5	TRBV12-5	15	CASGSSTGGNQPQHF
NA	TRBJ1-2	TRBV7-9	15	CASSQPGWGGNGYTF
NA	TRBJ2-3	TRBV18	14	CASSPRGGLDTQYF
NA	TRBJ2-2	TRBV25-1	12	CASSVNTGELFF
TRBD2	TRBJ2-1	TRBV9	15	CASSLTSGRVNEQFF
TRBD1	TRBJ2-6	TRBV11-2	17	CASSLVGTGFGANVLTF
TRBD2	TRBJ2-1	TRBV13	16	CASSFLAGGPYNEQFF
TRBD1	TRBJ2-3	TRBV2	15	CASSRDRGSFETQYF
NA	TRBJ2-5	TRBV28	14	CASRIVRGQETQYF
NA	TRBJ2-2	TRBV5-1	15	CASSLDQGWTGELFF